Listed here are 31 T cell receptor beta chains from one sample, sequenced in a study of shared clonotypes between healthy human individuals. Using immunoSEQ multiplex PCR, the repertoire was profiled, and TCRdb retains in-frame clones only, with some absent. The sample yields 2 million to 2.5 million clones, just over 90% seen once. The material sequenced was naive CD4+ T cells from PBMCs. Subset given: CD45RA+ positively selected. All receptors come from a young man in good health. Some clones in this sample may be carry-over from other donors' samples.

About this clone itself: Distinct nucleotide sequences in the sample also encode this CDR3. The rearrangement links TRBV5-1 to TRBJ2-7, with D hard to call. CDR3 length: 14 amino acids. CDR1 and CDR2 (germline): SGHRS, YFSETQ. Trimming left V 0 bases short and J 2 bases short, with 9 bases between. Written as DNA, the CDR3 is TGCGCCAGCAGCTTGGAGGGATTGACCTACGAGCAGTACTTC. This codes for CASSLEGLTYEQYF.

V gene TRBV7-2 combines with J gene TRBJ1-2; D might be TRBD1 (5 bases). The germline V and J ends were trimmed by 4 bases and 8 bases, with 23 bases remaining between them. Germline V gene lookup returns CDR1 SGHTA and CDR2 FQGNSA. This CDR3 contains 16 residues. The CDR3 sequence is CASSSPQRAQVQGYTF. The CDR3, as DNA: TGTGCCAGCAGCTCCCCCCAGAGGGCACAGGTCCAGGGCTACACCTTC.

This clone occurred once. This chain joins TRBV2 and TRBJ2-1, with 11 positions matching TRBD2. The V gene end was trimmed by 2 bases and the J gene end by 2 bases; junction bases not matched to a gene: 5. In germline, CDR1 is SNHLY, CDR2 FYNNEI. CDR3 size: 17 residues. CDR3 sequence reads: CASSETGLAATYNEQFF. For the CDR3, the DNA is TGTGCCAGCAGTGAAACGGGACTAGCGGCCACCTACAATGAGCAGTTCTTC. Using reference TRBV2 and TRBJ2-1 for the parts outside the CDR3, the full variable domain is EPEVTQTPSHQVTQMGQEVILRCVPISNHLYFYWYRQILGQKVEFLVSFYNNEISEKSEIFDDQFSVERPDGSNFTLKIRSTKLEDSAMYFCASSETGLAATYNEQFFGPGTRLTVL.

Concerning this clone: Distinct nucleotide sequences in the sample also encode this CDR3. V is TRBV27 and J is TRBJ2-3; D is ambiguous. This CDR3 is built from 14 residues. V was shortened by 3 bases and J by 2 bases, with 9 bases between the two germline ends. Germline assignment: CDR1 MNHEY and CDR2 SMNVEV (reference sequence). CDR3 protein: CASSLLPTTDTQYF. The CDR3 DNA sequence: TGTGCCAGCAGTTTGTTGCCTACCACAGATACGCAGTATTTT.

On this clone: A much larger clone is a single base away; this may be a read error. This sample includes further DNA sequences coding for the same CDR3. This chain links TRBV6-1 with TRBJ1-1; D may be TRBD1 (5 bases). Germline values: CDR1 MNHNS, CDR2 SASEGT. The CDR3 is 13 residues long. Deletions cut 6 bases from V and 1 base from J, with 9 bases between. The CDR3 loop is CASSLDRNTEAFF. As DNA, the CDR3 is TGTGCCAGCAGCCTCGACAGGAACACTGAAGCTTTCTTT.

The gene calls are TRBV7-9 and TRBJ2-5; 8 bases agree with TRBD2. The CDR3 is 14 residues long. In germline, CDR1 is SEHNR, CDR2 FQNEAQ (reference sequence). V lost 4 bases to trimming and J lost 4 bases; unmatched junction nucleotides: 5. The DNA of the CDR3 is TGTGCCAGCAGCTCCACGACTAGCGCAGAGACCCAGTACTTC. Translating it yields CASSSTTSAETQYF.

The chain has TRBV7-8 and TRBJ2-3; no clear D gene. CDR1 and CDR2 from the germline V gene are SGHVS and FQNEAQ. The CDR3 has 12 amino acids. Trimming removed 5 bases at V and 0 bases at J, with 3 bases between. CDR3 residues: CASSASTDTQYF. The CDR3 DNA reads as TGTGCCAGCAGCGCCAGCACAGATACGCAGTATTTT.

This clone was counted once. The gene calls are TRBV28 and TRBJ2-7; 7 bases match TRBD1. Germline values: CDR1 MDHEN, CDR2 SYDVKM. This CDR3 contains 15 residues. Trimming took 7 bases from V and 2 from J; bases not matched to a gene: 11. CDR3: CASNPRTGFPYEQYF. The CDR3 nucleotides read TGTGCCAGCAACCCCCGGACAGGCTTTCCCTACGAGCAGTACTTC.

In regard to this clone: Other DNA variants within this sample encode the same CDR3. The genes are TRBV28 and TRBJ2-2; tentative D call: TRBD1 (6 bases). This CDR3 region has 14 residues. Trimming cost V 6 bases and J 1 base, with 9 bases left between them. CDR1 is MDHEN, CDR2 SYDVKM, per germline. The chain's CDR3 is CASREGGNTGELFF. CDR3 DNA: TGTGCCAGCAGAGAAGGGGGGAACACCGGGGAGCTGTTTTTT.

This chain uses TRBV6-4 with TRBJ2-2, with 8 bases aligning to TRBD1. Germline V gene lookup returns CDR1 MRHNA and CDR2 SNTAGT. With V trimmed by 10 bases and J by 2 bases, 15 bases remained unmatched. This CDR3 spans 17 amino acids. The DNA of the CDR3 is TGTGCCAACAGCCCGCTGAGACAGGGGAACAACACCGGGGAGCTGTTTTTT. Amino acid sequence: CANSPLRQGNNTGELFF.

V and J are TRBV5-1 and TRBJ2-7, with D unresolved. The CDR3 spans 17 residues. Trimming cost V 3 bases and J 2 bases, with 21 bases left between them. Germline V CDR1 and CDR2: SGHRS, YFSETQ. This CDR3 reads CASSSLPTGGAAYEQYF. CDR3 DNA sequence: TGCGCCAGCAGCTCCCTACCTACGGGCGGAGCTGCCTACGAGCAGTACTTC. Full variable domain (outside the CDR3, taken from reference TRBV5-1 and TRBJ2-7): KAGVTQTPRYLIKTRGQQVTLSCSPISGHRSVSWYQQTPGQGLQFLFEYFSETQRNKGNFPGRFSGRQFSNSRSEMNVSTLELGDSALYLCASSSLPTGGAAYEQYFGPGTRLTVT.

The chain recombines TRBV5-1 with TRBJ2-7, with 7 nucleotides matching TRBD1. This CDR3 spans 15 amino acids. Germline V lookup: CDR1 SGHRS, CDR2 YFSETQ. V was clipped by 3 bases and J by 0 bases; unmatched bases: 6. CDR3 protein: CASSYTGVTSYEQYF. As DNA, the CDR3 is TGCGCCAGCAGCTACACAGGGGTCACCTCCTACGAGCAGTACTTC.

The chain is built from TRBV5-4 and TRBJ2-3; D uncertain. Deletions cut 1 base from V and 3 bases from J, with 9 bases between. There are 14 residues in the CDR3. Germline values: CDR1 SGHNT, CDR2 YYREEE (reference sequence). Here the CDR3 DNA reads TGTGCCAGCAGCTTGCTAGGGTATACAGATACGCAGTATTTT. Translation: CASSLLGYTDTQYF.

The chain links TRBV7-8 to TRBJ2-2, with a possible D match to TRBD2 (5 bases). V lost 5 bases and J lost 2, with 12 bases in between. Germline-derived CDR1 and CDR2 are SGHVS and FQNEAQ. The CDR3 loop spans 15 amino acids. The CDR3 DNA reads TGTGCCAGCAGCCCGTGGGGAGCCAACACCGGGGAGCTGTTTTTT. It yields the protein CASSPWGANTGELFF.

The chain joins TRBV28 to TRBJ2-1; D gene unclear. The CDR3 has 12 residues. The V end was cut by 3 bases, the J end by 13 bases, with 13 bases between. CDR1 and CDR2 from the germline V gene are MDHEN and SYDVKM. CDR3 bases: TGTGCCAGCAGTTTTGGGGTACCTAGTCAGTTCTTC. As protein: CASSFGVPSQFF.

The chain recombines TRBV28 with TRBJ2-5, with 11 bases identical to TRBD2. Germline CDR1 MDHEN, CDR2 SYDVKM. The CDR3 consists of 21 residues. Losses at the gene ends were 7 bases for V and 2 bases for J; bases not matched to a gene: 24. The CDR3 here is CASTTLTAYGSGRVGQETQYF. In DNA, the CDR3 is TGTGCCAGCACCACCCTCACCGCCTATGGTAGCGGGAGGGTGGGGCAAGAGACCCAGTACTTC.

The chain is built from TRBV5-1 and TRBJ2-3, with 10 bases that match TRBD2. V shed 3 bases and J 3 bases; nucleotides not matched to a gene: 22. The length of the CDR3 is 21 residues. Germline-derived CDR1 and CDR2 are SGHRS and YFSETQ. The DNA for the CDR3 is TGCGCCAGCAGCTCGCTCGAGGCCCTAGCGGGGGACGGGTACTTGACAGATACGCAGTATTTT. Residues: CASSSLEALAGDGYLTDTQYF.

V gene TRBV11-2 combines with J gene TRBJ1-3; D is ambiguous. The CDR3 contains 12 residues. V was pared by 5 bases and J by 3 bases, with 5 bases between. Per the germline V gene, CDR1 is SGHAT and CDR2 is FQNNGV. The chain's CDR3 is CASSGGGNTIYF. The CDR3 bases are TGTGCCAGCAGCGGAGGTGGAAACACCATATATTTT.

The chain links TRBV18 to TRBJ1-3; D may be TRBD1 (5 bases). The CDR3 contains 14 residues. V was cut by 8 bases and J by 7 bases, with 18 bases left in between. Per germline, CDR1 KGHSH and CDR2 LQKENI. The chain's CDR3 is CASRPGAYGNTIYF. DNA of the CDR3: TGTGCCAGCCGCCCCGGGGCCTATGGGAACACCATATATTTT.

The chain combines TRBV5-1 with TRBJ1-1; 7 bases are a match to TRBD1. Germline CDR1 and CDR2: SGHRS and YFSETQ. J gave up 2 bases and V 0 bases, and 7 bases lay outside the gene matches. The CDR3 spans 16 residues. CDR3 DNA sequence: TGCGCCAGCAGCTTGGAGCAGGGGGTGATCAACACTGAAGCTTTCTTT. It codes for CASSLEQGVINTEAFF.

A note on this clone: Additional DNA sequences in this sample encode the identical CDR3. In DNA, the CDR3 is TGTGCCAGCAGCTCCCGCGGTGAGCAGTACTTC. Translating gives CASSSRGEQYF. The gene calls are TRBV7-2 and TRBJ2-7; no firm D call. The CDR3 consists of 11 residues. CDR1 is SGHTA and CDR2 is FQGNSA in the germline V gene. The V end lost 4 bases, the J end lost 7 bases, and 8 bases lay between the germline ends.

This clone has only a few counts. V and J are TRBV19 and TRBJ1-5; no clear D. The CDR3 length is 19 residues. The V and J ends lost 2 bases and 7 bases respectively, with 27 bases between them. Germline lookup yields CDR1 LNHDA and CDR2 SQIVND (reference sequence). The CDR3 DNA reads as TGTGCCAGTAGTATAACGCGAGGAAGAGATCGGGGTCCCTGGCAGCCCCAGCATTTT. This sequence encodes CASSITRGRDRGPWQPQHF.

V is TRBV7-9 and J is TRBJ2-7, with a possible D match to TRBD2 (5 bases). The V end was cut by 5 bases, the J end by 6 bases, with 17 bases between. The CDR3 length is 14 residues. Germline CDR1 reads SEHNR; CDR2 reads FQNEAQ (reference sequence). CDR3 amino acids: CASSHGRRNVEQYF. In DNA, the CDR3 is TGTGCCAGCAGCCACGGACGGAGGAACGTCGAGCAGTACTTC.

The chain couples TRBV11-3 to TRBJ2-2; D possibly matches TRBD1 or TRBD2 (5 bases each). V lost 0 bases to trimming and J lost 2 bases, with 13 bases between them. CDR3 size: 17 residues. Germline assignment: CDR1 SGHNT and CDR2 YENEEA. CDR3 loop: CASSLDWGKGNTGELFF. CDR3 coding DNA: TGTGCCAGCAGCTTAGATTGGGGGAAGGGCAACACCGGGGAGCTGTTTTTT.

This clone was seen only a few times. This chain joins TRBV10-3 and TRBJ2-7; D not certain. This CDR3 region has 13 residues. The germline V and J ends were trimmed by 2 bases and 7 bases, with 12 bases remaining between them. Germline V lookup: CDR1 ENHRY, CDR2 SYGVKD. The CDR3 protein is CAISELRDREQYF. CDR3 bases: TGTGCCATCAGTGAGCTAAGGGATCGGGAGCAGTACTTC.

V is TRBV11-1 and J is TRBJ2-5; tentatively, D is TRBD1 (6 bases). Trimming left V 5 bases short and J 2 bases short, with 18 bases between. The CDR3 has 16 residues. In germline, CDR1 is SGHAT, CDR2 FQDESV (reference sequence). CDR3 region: CASSIGSSGTQETQYF. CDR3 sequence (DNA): TGTGCCAGCAGCATAGGGTCCTCAGGGACACAAGAGACCCAGTACTTC. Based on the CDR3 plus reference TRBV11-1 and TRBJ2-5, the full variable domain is EAEVAQSPRYKITEKSQAVAFWCDPISGHATLYWYRQILGQGPELLVQFQDESVVDDSQLPKDRFSAERLKGVDSTLKIQPAELGDSAMYLCASSIGSSGTQETQYFGPGTRLLVL.

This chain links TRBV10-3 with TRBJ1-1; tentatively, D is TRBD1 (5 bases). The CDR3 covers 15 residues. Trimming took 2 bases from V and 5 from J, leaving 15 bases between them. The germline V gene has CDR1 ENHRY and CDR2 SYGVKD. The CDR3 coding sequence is TGTGCCATCAGTGAGAGTTTTCAGGGTGGTACTGAAGCTTTCTTT. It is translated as CAISESFQGGTEAFF.

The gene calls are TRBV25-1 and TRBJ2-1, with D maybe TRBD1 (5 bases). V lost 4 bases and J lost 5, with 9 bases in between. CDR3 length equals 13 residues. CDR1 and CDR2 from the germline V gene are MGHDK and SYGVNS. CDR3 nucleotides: TGTGCCAGCAGTGGTCGACAGAACAATGAGCAGTTCTTC. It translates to CASSGRQNNEQFF.

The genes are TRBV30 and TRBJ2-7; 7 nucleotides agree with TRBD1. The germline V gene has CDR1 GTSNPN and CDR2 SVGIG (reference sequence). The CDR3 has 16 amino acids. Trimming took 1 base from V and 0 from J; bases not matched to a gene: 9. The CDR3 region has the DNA TGTGCCTGGAGTGCAGACCCGGGACAGAACTCCTACGAGCAGTACTTC. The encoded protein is CAWSADPGQNSYEQYF.

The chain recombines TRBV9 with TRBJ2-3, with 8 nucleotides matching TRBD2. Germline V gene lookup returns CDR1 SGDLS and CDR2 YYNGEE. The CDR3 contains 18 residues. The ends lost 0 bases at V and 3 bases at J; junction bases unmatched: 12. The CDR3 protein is CASSVATRGAGVTDTQYF. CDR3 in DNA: TGTGCCAGCAGCGTAGCCACGAGGGGAGCGGGAGTAACAGATACGCAGTATTTT. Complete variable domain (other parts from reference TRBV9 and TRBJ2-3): DSGVTQTPKHLITATGQRVTLRCSPRSGDLSVYWYQQSLDQGLQFLIQYYNGEERAKGNILERFSAQQFPDLHSELNLSSLELGDSALYFCASSVATRGAGVTDTQYFGPGTRLTVL.

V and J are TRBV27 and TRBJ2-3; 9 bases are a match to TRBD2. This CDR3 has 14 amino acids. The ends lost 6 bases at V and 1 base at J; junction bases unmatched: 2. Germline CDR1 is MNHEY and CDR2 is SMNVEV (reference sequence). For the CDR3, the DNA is TGTGCCAGCAGGTGGACTAGCGGCACAGATACGCAGTATTTT. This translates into CASRWTSGTDTQYF.